In this sample, the clone carrying this T cell receptor (beta chain) turned up many times. Antigen specificity is unknown. CDR1 MDHEN and CDR2 SYDVKM come from the germline V gene. V shed 5 bases and J 5 bases; nucleotides not matched to a gene: 6. CDR3 length equals 15 residues. The data stem from a study of metastatic and nonmetastatic thyroid tumors. Turning to the study itself: Blood and tumor or nodule tissue repertoires from malignant and benign thyroid patients were compared.

Treatment of any kind had been given to no patient before thyroid surgery. Study-wide points: The study reportedly found significantly higher TCR beta diversity in malignant thyroid tumors than benign nodules, in blood and tumor.

Methods used by the authors: Variation in CDR3 across clinicopathological groups served as the basis for constructing a distant-metastasis classifier in papillary thyroid cancer. From the PCR reads, TCRdb re-called clones with MiXCR. TCRdb, rather than the study authors, made the V and J calls. The sample lists 60,000 or so clones, just over 4% seen once, with approximately 20% in the top ten. The genes are TRBV28 and TRBJ1-4, with 9 bases lining up with TRBD1. The origin of this receptor is a female donor with papillary thyroid cancer or a benign thyroid nodule (not recorded which). Some clones in this sample may be carry-over from other donors' samples. The sample comprised blood. The CDR3 DNA is TGTGCCAGCAGTGCCACTGGGACAGGGAATGAAAAACTGTTTTTT. This gives the protein CASSATGTGNEKLFF.